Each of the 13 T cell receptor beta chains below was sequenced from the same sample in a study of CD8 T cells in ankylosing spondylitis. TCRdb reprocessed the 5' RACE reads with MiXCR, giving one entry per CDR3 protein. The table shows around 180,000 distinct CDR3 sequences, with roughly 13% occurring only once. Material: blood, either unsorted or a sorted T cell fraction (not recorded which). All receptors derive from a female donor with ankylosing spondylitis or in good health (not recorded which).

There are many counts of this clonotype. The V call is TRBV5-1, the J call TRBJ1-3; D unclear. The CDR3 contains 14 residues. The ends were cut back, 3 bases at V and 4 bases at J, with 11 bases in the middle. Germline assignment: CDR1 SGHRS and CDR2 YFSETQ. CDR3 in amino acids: CASSSSDAGNTIYF. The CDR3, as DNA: TGCGCCAGCAGCTCCTCAGACGCCGGAAACACCATATATTTT.

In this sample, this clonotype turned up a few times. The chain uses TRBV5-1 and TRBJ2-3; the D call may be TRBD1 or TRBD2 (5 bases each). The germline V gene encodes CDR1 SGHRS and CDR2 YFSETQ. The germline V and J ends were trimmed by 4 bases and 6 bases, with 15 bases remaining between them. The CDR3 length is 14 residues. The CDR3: CASSRFGTVDTQYF. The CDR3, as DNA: TGCGCCAGCAGCCGGTTCGGGACCGTCGATACGCAGTATTTT.

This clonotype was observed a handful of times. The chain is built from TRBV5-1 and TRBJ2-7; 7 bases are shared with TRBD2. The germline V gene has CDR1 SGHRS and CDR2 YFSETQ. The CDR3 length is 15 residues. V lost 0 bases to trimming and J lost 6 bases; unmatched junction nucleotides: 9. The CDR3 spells CASSLGFPGGGEQYF. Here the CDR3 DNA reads TGCGCCAGCAGCTTGGGGTTTCCGGGAGGAGGCGAGCAGTACTTC.

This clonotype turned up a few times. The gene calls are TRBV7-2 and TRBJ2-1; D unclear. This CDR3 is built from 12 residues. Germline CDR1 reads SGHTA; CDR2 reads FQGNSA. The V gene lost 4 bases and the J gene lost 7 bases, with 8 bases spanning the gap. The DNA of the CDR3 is TGTGCCAGCAGCTCCCTCGGGAATGAGCAGTTCTTC. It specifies CASSSLGNEQFF.

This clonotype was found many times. The CDR3 region has the DNA TGCAGTGCTAGCGGGAGTAGGTCCTACAATGAGCAGTTCTTC. Translation: CSASGSRSYNEQFF. The rearrangement joins TRBV20-1 to TRBJ2-1; D possibly corresponds to TRBD2 (6 bases). V lost 3 bases to trimming and J lost 1 base, with 10 bases between them. The CDR3 sequence is 14 residues long. The germline CDR1 and CDR2 sequences are DFQATT and SNEGSKA (reference sequence).

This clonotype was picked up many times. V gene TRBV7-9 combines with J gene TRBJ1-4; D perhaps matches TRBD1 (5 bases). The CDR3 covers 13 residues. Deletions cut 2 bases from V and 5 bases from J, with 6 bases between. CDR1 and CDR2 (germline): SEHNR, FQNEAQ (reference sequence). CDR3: CASSLPGNEKLFF. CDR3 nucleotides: TGTGCCAGCAGCTTACCAGGGAATGAAAAACTGTTTTTT.

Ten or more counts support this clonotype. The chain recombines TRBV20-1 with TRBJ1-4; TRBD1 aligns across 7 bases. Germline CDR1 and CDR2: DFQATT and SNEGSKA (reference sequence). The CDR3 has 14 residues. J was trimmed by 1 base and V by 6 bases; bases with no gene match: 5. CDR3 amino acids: CSAVDRVTNEKLFF. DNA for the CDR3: TGCAGTGCAGTCGACAGGGTAACTAATGAAAAACTGTTTTTT.

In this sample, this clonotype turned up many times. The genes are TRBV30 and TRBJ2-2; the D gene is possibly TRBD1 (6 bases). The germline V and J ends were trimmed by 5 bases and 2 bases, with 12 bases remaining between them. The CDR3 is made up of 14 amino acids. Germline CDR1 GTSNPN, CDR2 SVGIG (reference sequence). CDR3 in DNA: TGTGCCTGGTCCGGACAGCCTAACACCGGGGAGCTGTTTTTT. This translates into CAWSGQPNTGELFF.

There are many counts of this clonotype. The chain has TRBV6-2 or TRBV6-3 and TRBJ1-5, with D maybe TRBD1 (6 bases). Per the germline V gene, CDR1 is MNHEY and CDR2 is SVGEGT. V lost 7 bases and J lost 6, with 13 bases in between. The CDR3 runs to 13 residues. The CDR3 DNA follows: TGTGCCAGCACCGATCCGGGGGCTCAGCCCCAGCATTTT. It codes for CASTDPGAQPQHF.

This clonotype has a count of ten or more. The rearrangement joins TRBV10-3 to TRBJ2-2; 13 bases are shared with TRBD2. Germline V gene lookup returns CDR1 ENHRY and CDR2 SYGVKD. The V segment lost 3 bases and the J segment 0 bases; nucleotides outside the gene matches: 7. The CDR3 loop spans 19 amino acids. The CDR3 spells CAISDGTSGIGSNTGELFF. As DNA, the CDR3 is TGTGCCATCAGTGATGGGACTAGCGGGATAGGTTCGAACACCGGGGAGCTGTTTTTT.

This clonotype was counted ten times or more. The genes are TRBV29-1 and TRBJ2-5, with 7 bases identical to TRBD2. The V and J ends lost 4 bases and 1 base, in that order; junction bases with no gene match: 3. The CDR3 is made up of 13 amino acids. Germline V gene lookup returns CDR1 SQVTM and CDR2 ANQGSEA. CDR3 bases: TGCAGCGTTGCCTCTAGCGGCCAAGAGACCCAGTACTTC. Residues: CSVASSGQETQYF. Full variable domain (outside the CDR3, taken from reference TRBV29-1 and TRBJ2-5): SAVISQKPSRDICQRGTSLTIQCQVDSQVTMMFWYRQQPGQSLTLIATANQGSEATYESGFVIDKFPISRPNLTFSTLTVSNMSPEDSSIYLCSVASSGQETQYFGPGTRLLVL.

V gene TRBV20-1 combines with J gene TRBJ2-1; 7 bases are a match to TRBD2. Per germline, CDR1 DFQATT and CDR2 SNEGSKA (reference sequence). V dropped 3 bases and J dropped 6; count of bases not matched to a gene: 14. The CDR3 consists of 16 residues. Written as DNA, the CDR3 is TGCAGTGCTAGTGATTACGGCGGGAGCAGGACCAATGAGCAGTTCTTC. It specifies CSASDYGGSRTNEQFF.

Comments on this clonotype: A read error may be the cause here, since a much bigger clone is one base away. The DNA for the CDR3 is TGTACCAGCGGCGGAAGGGAGCTGTTTTTT. It codes for CTSGGRELFF. This chain links TRBV9 with TRBJ2-2; D might be TRBD2 (5 bases). CDR1 SGDLS and CDR2 YYNGEE come from the germline V gene. The CDR3 runs to 10 residues.